This T cell receptor beta chain stems from a study of blood T cell repertoires in COVID-19. This CDR3 is built from 15 residues. V was trimmed by 3 bases and J by 7 bases, leaving 18 bases between them. Germline V gives CDR1 MDHEN, CDR2 SYDVKM. Measured with immunoSEQ multiplex PCR; TCRdb has only the in-frame clones, and not every one. Among 140,000 to 150,000 clones listed, about nine tenths were seen once. The clonotype comes from a man older than 75 with acute or convalescent COVID-19. Sequencing was done on a sample of peripheral blood. This sequence joins TRBV28 and TRBJ1-2, with D unresolved. The CDR3 loop is CASSFRLGFSSGYTF. The CDR3 DNA sequence: TGTGCCAGCAGTTTCAGACTGGGTTTTTCTTCTGGCTACACCTTC.